This T cell receptor beta chain appears in the sequencing data of a study of blood T cell repertoires in COVID-19. V shed 5 bases and J 3 bases; nucleotides not matched to a gene: 11. CDR1 and CDR2 (germline): SGHVS, FQNEAQ. The CDR3 has 17 residues. Using immunoSEQ multiplex PCR, the repertoire was profiled, and TCRdb retains in-frame clones only, with some absent. Found here are 61,000 or so clones, 65% to 85% of them singletons; the top ten hold less than 7%. Sequenced input: peripheral blood. The chain links TRBV7-8 to TRBJ1-1; 11 bases map to TRBD1. This TCR was recovered from a woman in her sixties or seventies with acute or convalescent COVID-19. In DNA form, the CDR3 reads TGTGCCAGCAGCCCACGGGACAGGGGGTTTGGAGACACTGAAGCTTTCTTT. Amino acids: CASSPRDRGFGDTEAFF.